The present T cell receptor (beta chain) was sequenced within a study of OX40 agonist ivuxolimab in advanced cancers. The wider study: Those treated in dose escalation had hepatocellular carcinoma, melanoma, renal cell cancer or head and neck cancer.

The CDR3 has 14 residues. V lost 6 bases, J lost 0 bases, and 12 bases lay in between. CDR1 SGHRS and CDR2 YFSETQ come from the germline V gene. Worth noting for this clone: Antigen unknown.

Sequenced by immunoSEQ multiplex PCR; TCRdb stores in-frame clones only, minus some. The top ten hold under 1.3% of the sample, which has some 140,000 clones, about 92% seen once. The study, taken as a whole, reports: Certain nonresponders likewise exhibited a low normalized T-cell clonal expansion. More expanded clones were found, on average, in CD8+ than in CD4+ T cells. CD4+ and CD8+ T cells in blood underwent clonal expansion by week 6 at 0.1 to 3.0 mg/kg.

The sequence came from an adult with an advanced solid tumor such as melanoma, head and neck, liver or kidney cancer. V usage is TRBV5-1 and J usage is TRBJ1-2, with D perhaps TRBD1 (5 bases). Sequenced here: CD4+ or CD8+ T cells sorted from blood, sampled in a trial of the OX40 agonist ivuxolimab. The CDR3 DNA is TGCGCCAGCAAACCGACAGCCTCTAACTATGGCTACACCTTC. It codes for CASKPTASNYGYTF.